This is a list of T cell receptor beta chains from one sample in a study of PD-1 blockade in classical Hodgkin lymphoma. Sequencing was performed with immunoSEQ multiplex PCR; in TCRdb, only in-frame clones are kept and a portion is missing. The repertoire has roughly 64,000 clones, around 90% of them found once; the top ten carry around 10%. The sequencing used peripheral blood mononuclear cells (PBMCs), collected before the fourth cycle of nivolumab. Receptor source: a human donor with classical Hodgkin lymphoma. CDR3s include the opening cysteine and the closing phenylalanine or tryptophan. A D gene is named only where the DNA matches it firmly. The size of a clone is reported for some rows only, either as once, few or many, or as a class for expanded clones.

TRBJ1-5,NA,TRBV6-1,NA,TGTGCCAGCAGTGAAGCGCTTTTGCAGGTGAATCAGCCCCAGCATTTT,CASSEALLQVNQPQHF
TRBJ2-7,few,TRBV7-9,NA,TGTGCCAGCAGCTTAGGAGCCTACGAGCAGTACTTC,CASSLGAYEQYF
TRBJ2-3,NA,TRBV7-6,TRBD2,TGTGCCAGCAGCTCCCCCGGGGGACTAGCGGGCACAGATACGCAGTATTTT,CASSSPGGLAGTDTQYF
TRBJ2-5,NA,TRBV2,NA,TGTGCCAGCAGTGAAGTGACGGCGTACCAAGAGACCCAGTACTTC,CASSEVTAYQETQYF
TRBJ2-2,NA,TRBV5-4,NA,TGTGCCAGCAGGATGGGGGTGGCCGGGGAGCTGTTTTTT,CASRMGVAGELFF
TRBJ2-1,NA,TRBV30,NA,TGTGCCTGGAGTCCGTGGCGCAATGAGCAGTTCTTC,CAWSPWRNEQFF
TRBJ1-3,NA,TRBV7-9,TRBD1,TGTGCCAGCAGCTCGAACAGGGACAGGTACTCTGGAAACACCATATATTTT,CASSSNRDRYSGNTIYF
TRBJ2-1,few,TRBV4-2,NA,TGTGCCAGCAGCCAAGACTATGAGGGGGATCCCAATGAGCAGTTCTTC,CASSQDYEGDPNEQFF
TRBJ2-7,NA,TRBV27,NA,TGTGCCAGCAGTTTACGGGCAGTCCCCTCCTCCGAGCAGTACTTC,CASSLRAVPSSEQYF
TRBJ2-7,NA,TRBV28,TRBD2,TGTGCCAGCAGTGCGACGGGGGGGCGCTACGAGCAGTACTTC,CASSATGGRYEQYF
TRBJ2-1,NA,TRBV7-9,NA,TGTGCCAGCAGCTTCAAGGTTGGTGAGCAGTTCTTC,CASSFKVGEQFF
TRBJ1-1,NA,TRBV6-5,NA,TGTGCCAGCACCCCATGGACTTTCGGGAGTACTGAAGCTTTCTTT,CASTPWTFGSTEAFF
TRBJ1-1,NA,TRBV11-2,NA,TGTGCCAGCAGCTTCCAGACACCCGGGGTCATGGAAGCTTTCTTT,CASSFQTPGVMEAFF
TRBJ2-2,NA,TRBV4-2,TRBD1,TGTGCCAGCAGCCAAGGGGGACAGGGGGTGTGGGGGGAGCTGTTTTTT,CASSQGGQGVWGELFF
TRBJ2-7,NA,TRBV6-6,NA,TGTGCCAGCACCTCCCGACTAGAACCAAGATACGAGCAGTACTTC,CASTSRLEPRYEQYF
TRBJ1-2,NA,TRBV20-1,NA,TGCAGTGCTAGGGAGTGGTATGGCTACACCTTC,CSAREWYGYTF
TRBJ1-1,NA,TRBV10-3,NA,TGTGCCATCAGCAGACACCCCGGGAACACTGAAGCTTTCTTT,CAISRHPGNTEAFF
TRBJ2-2,NA,TRBV5-5,NA,TGTGCCAGCAGCTGGGGGCCCGGGGAGCTGTTTTTT,CASSWGPGELFF
TRBJ2-7,NA,TRBV7-8,TRBD2,TGTGCCAGCAGACTAGCGGGGTTCGAGCAGTACTTC,CASRLAGFEQYF
TRBJ1-1,NA,TRBV27,TRBD1,TGTGCCAGCAGTTTTGGGACGACAGGGTCTCGAGAAGCTTTCTTT,CASSFGTTGSREAFF